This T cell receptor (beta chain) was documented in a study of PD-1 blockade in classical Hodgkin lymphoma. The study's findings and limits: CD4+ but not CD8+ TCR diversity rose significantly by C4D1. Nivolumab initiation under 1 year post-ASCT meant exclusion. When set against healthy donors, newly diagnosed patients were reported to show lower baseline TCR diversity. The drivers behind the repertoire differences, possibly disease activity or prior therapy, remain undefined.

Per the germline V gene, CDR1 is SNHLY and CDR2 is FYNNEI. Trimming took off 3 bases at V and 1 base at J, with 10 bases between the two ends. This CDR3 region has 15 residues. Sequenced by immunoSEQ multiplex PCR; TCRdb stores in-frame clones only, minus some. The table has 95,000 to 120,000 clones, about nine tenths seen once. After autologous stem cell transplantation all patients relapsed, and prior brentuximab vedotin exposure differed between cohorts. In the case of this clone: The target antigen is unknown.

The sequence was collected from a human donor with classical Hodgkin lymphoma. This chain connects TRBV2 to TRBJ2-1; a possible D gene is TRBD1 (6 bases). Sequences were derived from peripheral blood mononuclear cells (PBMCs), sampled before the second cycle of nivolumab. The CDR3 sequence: CASSEEQGSYNEQFF. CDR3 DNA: TGTGCCAGCAGTGAGGAACAGGGATCCTACAATGAGCAGTTCTTC.